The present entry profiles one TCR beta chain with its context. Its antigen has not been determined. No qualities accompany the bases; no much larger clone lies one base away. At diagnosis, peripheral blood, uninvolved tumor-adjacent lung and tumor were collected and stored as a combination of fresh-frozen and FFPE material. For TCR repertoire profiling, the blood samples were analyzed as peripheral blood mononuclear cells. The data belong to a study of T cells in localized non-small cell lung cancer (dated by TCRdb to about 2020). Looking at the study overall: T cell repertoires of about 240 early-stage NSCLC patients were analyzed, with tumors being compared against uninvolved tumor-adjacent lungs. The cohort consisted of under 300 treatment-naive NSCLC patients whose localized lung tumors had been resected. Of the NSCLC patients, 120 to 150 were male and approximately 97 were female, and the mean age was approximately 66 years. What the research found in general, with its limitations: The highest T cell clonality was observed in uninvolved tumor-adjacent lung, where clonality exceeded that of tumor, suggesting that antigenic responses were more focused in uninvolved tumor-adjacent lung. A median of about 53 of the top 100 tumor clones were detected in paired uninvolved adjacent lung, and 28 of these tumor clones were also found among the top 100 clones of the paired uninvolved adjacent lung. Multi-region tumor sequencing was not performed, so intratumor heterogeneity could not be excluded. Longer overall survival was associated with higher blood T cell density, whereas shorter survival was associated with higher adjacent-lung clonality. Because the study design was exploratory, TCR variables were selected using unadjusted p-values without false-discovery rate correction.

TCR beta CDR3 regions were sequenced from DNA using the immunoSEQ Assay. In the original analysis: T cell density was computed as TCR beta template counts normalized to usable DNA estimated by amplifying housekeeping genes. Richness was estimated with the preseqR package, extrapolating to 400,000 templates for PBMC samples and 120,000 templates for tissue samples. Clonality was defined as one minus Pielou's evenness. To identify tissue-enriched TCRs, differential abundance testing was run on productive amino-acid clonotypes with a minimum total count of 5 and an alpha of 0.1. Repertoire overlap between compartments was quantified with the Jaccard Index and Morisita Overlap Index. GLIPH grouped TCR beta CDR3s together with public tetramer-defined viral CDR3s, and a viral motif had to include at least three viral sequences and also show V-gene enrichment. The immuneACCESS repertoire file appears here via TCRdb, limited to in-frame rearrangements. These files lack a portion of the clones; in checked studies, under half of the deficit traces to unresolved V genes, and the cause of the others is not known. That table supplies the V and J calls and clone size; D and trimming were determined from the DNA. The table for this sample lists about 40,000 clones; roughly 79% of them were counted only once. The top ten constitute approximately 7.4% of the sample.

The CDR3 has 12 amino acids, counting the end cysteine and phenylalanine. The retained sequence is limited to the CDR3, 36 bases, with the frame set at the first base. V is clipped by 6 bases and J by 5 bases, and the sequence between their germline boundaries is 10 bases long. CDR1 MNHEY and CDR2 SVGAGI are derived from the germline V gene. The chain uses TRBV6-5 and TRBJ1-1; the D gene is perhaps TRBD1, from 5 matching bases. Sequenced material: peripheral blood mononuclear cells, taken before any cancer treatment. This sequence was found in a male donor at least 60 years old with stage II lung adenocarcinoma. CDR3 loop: CASRRGMTEAFF. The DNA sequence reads TGTGCCAGCAGACGGGGGATGACTGAAGCTTTCTTT.